This TCR beta chain was identified during a study of T cell responses to AZD1222 COVID-19 vaccine. Germline CDR1 and CDR2: SGDLS and YYNGEE. Trimming cost V 0 bases and J 5 bases; bases outside gene matches: 5. This CDR3 is 16 amino acids long. Produced via immunoSEQ multiplex PCR; TCRdb's table is partial and in-frame only. This table has roughly 98,000 clones, less than 85% appearing once. The source of this sequence is an adult who received the AZD1222 COVID-19 vaccine. The chain links TRBV9 to TRBJ1-6; 7 nucleotides match TRBD1. The material was peripheral blood, obtained 28 days after the second AZD1222 dose. The CDR3 nucleotides are TGTGCCAGCAGCGTAGCGACAGGGCCAGATAATTCACCCCTCCACTTT. Translating gives CASSVATGPDNSPLHF.